There are a few counts of the clone carrying this T cell receptor beta chain. The antigen is unknown. This sample was included in a study of T cells after yellow fever vaccination. Study-level information: Libraries from low-cell-number fractions were prepared with the SMART-Seq v4 Ultra Low Input RNA kit.

Study-level results: The presence of abundant clonotypes contaminating from the bulk population was possible in FACS-sorted repertoires.

MiXCR was run by TCRdb on the 5' RACE reads, yielding one entry per CDR3 protein. The repertoire holds roughly 260,000 distinct CDR3 sequences, 10% to 15% seen once, with roughly 0.5% in the top ten. This CDR3 is built from 14 residues. The V gene's germline CDR1 is SGHTA and CDR2 FQGNSA. The V end was cut by 1 base, the J end by 12 bases, with 17 bases between. This sample comprised CD4+ T cells sorted from PBMCs, obtained 45 days after the yellow fever booster vaccination. The source is a man younger than 40 who received the YFV17D yellow fever vaccine. J is TRBJ2-3 and V is TRBV7-2; D remains unclear. The DNA for the CDR3 is TGTGCCAGCAGCTTAGAGATCTCTAGAGTGGCACAGTATTTT. Translation gives CASSLEISRVAQYF. Full variable domain (missing parts from reference TRBV7-2 and TRBJ2-3): GAGVSQSPSNKVTEKGKDVELRCDPISGHTALYWYRQSLGQGLEFLIYFQGNSAPDKSGLPSDRFSAERTGGSVSTLTIQRTQQEDSAVYLCASSLEISRVAQYFGPGTRLTVL.